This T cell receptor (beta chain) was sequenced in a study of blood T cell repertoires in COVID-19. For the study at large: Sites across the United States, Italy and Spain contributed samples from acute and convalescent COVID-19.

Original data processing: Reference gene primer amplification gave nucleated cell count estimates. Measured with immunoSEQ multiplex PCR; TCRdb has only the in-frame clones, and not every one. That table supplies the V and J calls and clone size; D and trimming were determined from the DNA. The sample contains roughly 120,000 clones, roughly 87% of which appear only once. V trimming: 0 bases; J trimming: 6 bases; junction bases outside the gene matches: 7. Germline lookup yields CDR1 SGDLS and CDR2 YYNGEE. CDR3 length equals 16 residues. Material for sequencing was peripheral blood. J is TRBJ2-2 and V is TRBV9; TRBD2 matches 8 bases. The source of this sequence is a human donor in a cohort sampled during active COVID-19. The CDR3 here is CASSVGAGGTSGELFF. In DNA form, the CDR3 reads TGTGCCAGCAGCGTAGGCGCGGGAGGAACGTCCGGGGAGCTGTTTTTT.